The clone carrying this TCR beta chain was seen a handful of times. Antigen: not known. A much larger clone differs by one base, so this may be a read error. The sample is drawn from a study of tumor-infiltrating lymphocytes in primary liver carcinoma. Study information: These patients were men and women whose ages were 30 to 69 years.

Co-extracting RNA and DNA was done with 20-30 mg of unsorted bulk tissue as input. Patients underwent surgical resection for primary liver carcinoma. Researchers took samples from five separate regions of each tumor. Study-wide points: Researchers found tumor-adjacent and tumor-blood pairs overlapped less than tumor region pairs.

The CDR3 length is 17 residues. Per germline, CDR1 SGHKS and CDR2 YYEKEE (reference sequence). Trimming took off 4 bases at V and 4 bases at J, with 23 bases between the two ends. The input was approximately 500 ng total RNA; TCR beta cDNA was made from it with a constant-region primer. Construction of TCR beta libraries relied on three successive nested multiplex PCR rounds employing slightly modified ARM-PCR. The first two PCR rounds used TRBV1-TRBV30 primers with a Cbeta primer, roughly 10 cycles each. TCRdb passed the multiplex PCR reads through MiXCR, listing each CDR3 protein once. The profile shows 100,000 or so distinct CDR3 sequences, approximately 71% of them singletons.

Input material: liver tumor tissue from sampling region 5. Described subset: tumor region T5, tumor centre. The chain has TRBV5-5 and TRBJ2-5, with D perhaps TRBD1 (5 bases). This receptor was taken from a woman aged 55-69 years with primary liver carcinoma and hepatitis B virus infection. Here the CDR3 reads CASSPSVGLQLRETQYF. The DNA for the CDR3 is TGTGCCAGCAGCCCGAGCGTGGGGCTCCAATTGAGAGAGACCCAGTACTTC.